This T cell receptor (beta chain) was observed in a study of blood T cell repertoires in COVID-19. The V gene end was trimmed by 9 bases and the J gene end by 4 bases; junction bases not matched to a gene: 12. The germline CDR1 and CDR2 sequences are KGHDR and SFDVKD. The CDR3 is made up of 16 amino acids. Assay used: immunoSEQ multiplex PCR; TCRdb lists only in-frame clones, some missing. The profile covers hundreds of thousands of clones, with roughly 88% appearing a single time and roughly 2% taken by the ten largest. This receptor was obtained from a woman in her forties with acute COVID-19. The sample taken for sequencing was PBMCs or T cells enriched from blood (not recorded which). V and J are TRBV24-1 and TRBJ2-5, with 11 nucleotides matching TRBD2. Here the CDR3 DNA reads TGTGCCACCGCTCCCCTTCTAGCGGGGGGTTCAGAGACCCAGTACTTC. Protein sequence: CATAPLLAGGSETQYF.